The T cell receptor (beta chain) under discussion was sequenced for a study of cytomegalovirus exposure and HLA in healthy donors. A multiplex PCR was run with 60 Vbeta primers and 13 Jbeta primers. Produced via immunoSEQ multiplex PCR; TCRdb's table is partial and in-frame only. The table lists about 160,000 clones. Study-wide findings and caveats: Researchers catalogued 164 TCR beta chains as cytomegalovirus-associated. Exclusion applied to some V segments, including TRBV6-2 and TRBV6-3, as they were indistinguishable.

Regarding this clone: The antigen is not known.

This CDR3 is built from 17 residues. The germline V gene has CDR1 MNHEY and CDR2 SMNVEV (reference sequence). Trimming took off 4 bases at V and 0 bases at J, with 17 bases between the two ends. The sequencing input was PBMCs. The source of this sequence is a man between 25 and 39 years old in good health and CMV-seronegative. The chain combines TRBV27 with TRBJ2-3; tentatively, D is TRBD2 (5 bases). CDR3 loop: CASSSLPTGKSTDTQYF. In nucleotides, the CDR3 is TGTGCCAGCAGTTCCCTTCCAACGGGGAAAAGCACAGATACGCAGTATTTT.